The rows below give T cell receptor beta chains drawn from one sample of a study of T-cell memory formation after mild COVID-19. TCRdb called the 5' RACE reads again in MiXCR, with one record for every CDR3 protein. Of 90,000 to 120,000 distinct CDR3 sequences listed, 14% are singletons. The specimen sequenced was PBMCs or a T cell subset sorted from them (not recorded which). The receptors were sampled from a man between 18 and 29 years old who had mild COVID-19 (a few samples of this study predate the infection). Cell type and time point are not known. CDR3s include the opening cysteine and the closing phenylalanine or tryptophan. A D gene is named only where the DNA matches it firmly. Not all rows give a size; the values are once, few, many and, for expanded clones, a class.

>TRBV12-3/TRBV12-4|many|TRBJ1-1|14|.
CASTLGGMNTEAFF
TGTGCCAGCACCTTGGGGGGGATGAACACTGAAGCTTTCTTT
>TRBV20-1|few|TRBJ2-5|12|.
CSASGNQETQYF
TGCAGTGCTAGCGGGAACCAAGAGACCCAGTACTTC
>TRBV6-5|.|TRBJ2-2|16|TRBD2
CASSPGLAVNTGELFF
TGTGCCAGCAGCCCGGGACTAGCGGTAAACACCGGGGAGCTGTTTTTT
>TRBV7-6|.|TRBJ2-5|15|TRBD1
CASSLAGQGLETQYF
TGTGCCAGCAGCTTAGCGGGACAGGGTCTAGAGACCCAGTACTTC
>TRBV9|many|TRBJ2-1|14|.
CASSDGQSYNEQFF
TGTGCCAGCAGCGATGGACAGAGTTACAATGAGCAGTTCTTC
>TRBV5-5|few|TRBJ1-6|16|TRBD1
CASSHYGSDRGSPLHF
TGTGCCAGCAGTCATTACGGATCGGACAGGGGTTCACCCCTCCACTTT
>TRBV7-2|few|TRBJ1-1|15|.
CASSLMGDRNTEAFF
TGTGCCAGCAGCTTAATGGGCGATCGAAACACTGAAGCTTTCTTT
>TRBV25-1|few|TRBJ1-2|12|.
CASSGTEAGYTF
TGTGCCAGCAGTGGTACGGAAGCAGGCTACACCTTC
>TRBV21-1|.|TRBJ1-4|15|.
CASKGRTGCIQKLFF
TGTGCCAGCAAAGGCCGGACAGGGTGTATTCAGAAACTGTTTTTT
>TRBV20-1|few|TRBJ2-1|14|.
CSAKPELEYNEQFF
TGCAGTGCTAAGCCCGAGCTGGAATACAATGAGCAGTTCTTC
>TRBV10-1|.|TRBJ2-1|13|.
CASSEGLNNEQFF
TGCGCCAGCAGTGAAGGACTAAACAATGAGCAGTTCTTC